Listed below are T cell receptor beta chains from one sample, sequenced in a study of siplizumab effects on memory and regulatory T cells. Profiled with immunoSEQ multiplex PCR; TCRdb holds only in-frame clones, not every one. There are about 100,000 clones in the sample; roughly 92% occur only once, and more than 0.95% lies in the top ten. The sequenced material came from CD4+ T cells sorted from blood. The receptors derive from a human donor in good health. Each CDR3 is given with its conserved first and last residue. D genes are given only for firm matches.

d_gene | len | j_gene | v_gene | CDR3nt | CDR3aa
NA | 13 | TRBJ1-2 | TRBV28 | TGTGCCAGCAGTTTGGCAGGGATCGATGGCTACACCTTC | CASSLAGIDGYTF
NA | 16 | TRBJ2-7 | TRBV7-9 | TGTGCCAGCAGTTTCCCCCCAGGTAGGGGCTTCTACGAGCAGTACTTC | CASSFPPGRGFYEQYF
TRBD1 | 13 | TRBJ2-5 | TRBV6-5 | TGTGCCAGCGCGGGACAGGGTGAGGAGACCCAGTACTTC | CASAGQGEETQYF
NA | 14 | TRBJ2-7 | TRBV2 | TGTGCCAGCAGTGAATTGGGGCCCCTCTACGAGCAGTACTTC | CASSELGPLYEQYF
NA | 16 | TRBJ1-3 | TRBV10-2 | TGCGCCAGCAGTGAGTCGGGAGGAAGCTCTGGAAACACCATATATTTT | CASSESGGSSGNTIYF
TRBD1 | 16 | TRBJ1-3 | TRBV27 | TGTGCCAGCAAATCAACAACAGGGGCGGGAGGAAACACCATATATTTT | CASKSTTGAGGNTIYF
TRBD2 | 14 | TRBJ2-7 | TRBV18 | TGTGCCAGCACGACTAGCGGGGACGTCTACGAGCAGTACTTC | CASTTSGDVYEQYF
NA | 15 | TRBJ2-5 | TRBV7-2 | TGTGCCAGCAGCTTGGGTCTTTTTTCAAAAGAGACCCAGTACTTC | CASSLGLFSKETQYF
NA | 16 | TRBJ2-2 | TRBV19 | TGTGCCAGTAGGGTAAAACATGTATCGAACACCGGGGAGCTGTTTTTT | CASRVKHVSNTGELFF
TRBD1 | 14 | TRBJ1-1 | TRBV4-1 | TGCGCCAGCAGCCAAATGACAGGGGGGAGTGGGGCTTTCTTT | CASSQMTGGSGAFF
NA | 15 | TRBJ1-2 | TRBV19 | TGTGCCAGTACCATCCTGGGCAGTAGGAGCTATGGCTACACCTTC | CASTILGSRSYGYTF
TRBD1 | 15 | TRBJ2-3 | TRBV11-3 | TGTGCCAGCAGCTTGGGACAGGGAGGCACAGATACGCAGTATTTT | CASSLGQGGTDTQYF
TRBD1 | 12 | TRBJ1-2 | TRBV27 | TGTGCCAGCAGTTCGACAGGGGGCGACTACACCTTC | CASSSTGGDYTF
TRBD1 | 15 | TRBJ1-2 | TRBV2 | TGTGCCACGACGGGACAGGGTGTTCCCGCCTATGGCTACACCTTC | CATTGQGVPAYGYTF
TRBD1 | 16 | TRBJ1-1 | TRBV19 | TGTGCCAGTAGTTCACGACAGGGGGCGAGTCGGACTGAAGCTTTCTTT | CASSSRQGASRTEAFF
NA | 14 | TRBJ2-3 | TRBV7-8 | TGTGCCAGCAGCCTCCAAAGAACCACAGATACGCAGTATTTT | CASSLQRTTDTQYF
NA | 12 | TRBJ2-1 | TRBV29-1 | TGCAGCGTTGATGTACAGGTCAATGAGCAGTTCTTC | CSVDVQVNEQFF
NA | 15 | TRBJ1-5 | TRBV4-1 | TGCGCCAGCAGCCAGGGGGGCCTTAGGGGTCAGCCCCAGCATTTT | CASSQGGLRGQPQHF
NA | 13 | TRBJ1-1 | TRBV6-5 | TGTGCCAGCGGGGAAGTAGGTGACACTGAAGCTTTCTTT | CASGEVGDTEAFF
TRBD1 | 13 | TRBJ2-1 | TRBV18 | TGTGCCAGCTCAAGGACAGGGGGCGGAGAGCAGTTCTTC | CASSRTGGGEQFF